A selection of T cell receptor beta chains follows, all from one sample in a study of T cells in Graves' hyperthyroidism and ophthalmopathy. Each CDR3 protein gets one entry after TCRdb re-called the multiplex PCR reads with MiXCR. The repertoire includes under 400,000 distinct CDR3 sequences, more than 15% of them detected once, and 25% to 35% sits in the top ten. The sequenced sample was blood. The source is a woman aged 18-29 years with Graves' hyperthyroidism that later progressed to Graves' ophthalmopathy. Both conserved end residues are part of each CDR3. The D gene is left open where the match is weak. Not every row has a clone size; where given, it reads once, few, many or a size class.

J gene: TRBJ2-7
V gene: TRBV7-9
D gene: -
clone size: many
CDR3 DNA: TGTGCCAGCAGCCACCAGCTCAGGAGCTCCTACGAGCAGTACTTC
CDR3 protein: CASSHQLRSSYEQYF

J gene: TRBJ2-1
V gene: TRBV20-1
D gene: -
clone size: many
CDR3 DNA: TGCAGTGCTCAAAGAGGGGGGATGGCCTACAATGAGCAGTTCTTC
CDR3 protein: CSAQRGGMAYNEQFF

J gene: TRBJ2-7
V gene: TRBV20-1
D gene: TRBD2
clone size: many
CDR3 DNA: TGCAGTGCTAGAGATCACCTAGCGGCGACCCACACCTACGAGCAGTACTTC
CDR3 protein: CSARDHLAATHTYEQYF

J gene: TRBJ2-7
V gene: TRBV7-9
D gene: TRBD1
clone size: many
CDR3 DNA: TGTGCCAGCAGCTTCGACAGGGGATCCTACGAGCAGTACTTC
CDR3 protein: CASSFDRGSYEQYF

J gene: TRBJ2-3
V gene: TRBV28
D gene: -
clone size: many
CDR3 DNA: TGTGCCAGCAGTTTACATCTGGGGGCGAGAGATACGCAGTATTTT
CDR3 protein: CASSLHLGARDTQYF

J gene: TRBJ2-5
V gene: TRBV27
D gene: -
clone size: few
CDR3 DNA: TGTGCCAGCAGTTTACGAAGCGGGCCCCGAAACCAACAAGAGACCCAGTACTTC
CDR3 protein: CASSLRSGPRNQQETQYF

J gene: TRBJ2-1
V gene: TRBV20-1
D gene: -
clone size: many
CDR3 DNA: TGCAGTGCTAGAGAAGAACTCCACAATGAGCAGTTCTTC
CDR3 protein: CSAREELHNEQFF

J gene: TRBJ2-7
V gene: TRBV28
D gene: -
clone size: many
CDR3 DNA: TGTGCCAGCAGTTTACCCCTAACTCTAGACTCTCTTTCCTACGAGCAGTACTTC
CDR3 protein: CASSLPLTLDSLSYEQYF

J gene: TRBJ2-3
V gene: TRBV2
D gene: -
clone size: many
CDR3 DNA: TGTGCCAGCAGTGACCCCCTGAGGGTATCGGGGGCGTCAGATACGCAGTATTTT
CDR3 protein: CASSDPLRVSGASDTQYF

J gene: TRBJ2-7
V gene: TRBV2
D gene: TRBD2
clone size: many
CDR3 DNA: TGTGCCAGCAGGGCACAGGCGGGAGGTCCCTACGAGCAGTACTTC
CDR3 protein: CASRAQAGGPYEQYF

J gene: TRBJ2-7
V gene: TRBV11-2
D gene: -
clone size: few
CDR3 DNA: TGTGCCAGCAGCGACGCCCTTCGTGAATCCTACGAGCAGTACTTC
CDR3 protein: CASSDALRESYEQYF

J gene: TRBJ2-3
V gene: TRBV29-1
D gene: -
clone size: few
CDR3 DNA: TGCAGCGTATGCCCCACTCGGACAGATACGCAGTATTTT
CDR3 protein: CSVCPTRTDTQYF

J gene: TRBJ2-1
V gene: TRBV10-1
D gene: -
clone size: -
CDR3 DNA: TGCGCCAGCAGTGAGCGTAATGAGGGTGAGCAGTTCTTC
CDR3 protein: CASSERNEGEQFF

J gene: TRBJ2-3
V gene: TRBV5-1
D gene: TRBD1
clone size: -
CDR3 DNA: TGTGCCAGCAGCTTAGGGACAGACACAGATACGCAGTATTTT
CDR3 protein: CASSLGTDTDTQYF

J gene: TRBJ2-1
V gene: TRBV7-9
D gene: -
clone size: many
CDR3 DNA: TGTGCCAGCAGCTTGGTCGTTGCTGAGCAGTTCTTC
CDR3 protein: CASSLVVAEQFF

J gene: TRBJ2-7
V gene: TRBV20-1
D gene: TRBD2
clone size: few
CDR3 DNA: TGCAGTGCTAGAGATCGGGGGATTTTGTTAGCGGGAGGGAAACCCTACGAGCAGTACTTC
CDR3 protein: CSARDRGILLAGGKPYEQYF

J gene: TRBJ1-5
V gene: TRBV28
D gene: -
clone size: many
CDR3 DNA: TGTGCCAGCAATCCCGGGACACCTGATCAGCCCCAGCATTTT
CDR3 protein: CASNPGTPDQPQHF

J gene: TRBJ2-1
V gene: TRBV4-1
D gene: TRBD2
clone size: -
CDR3 DNA: TGCGCCAGCAGCCAAGGGGTCGGACTAGCGGTTTACAATGAGCAGTTCTTC
CDR3 protein: CASSQGVGLAVYNEQFF

J gene: TRBJ2-5
V gene: TRBV11-2
D gene: -
clone size: many
CDR3 DNA: TGTGCCAGCGGAATCTCACCCGGTGAGACCCAGTACTTC
CDR3 protein: CASGISPGETQYF

J gene: TRBJ2-7
V gene: TRBV20-1
D gene: -
clone size: many
CDR3 DNA: TGCAGTGCTAGAGATAATTATAGGACTACCTACGAGCAGTACTTC
CDR3 protein: CSARDNYRTTYEQYF

J gene: TRBJ1-2
V gene: TRBV6-5
D gene: TRBD1
clone size: many
CDR3 DNA: TGTGCCAGCAGTTACTCGGACAGGGGCTATGGCTACACCTTC
CDR3 protein: CASSYSDRGYGYTF

J gene: TRBJ2-1
V gene: TRBV20-1
D gene: TRBD1
clone size: few
CDR3 DNA: TGCAGTGCTGAGGGACAGGGTGCGGGCAATGAGCAGTTCTTC
CDR3 protein: CSAEGQGAGNEQFF

J gene: TRBJ2-3
V gene: TRBV27
D gene: TRBD2
clone size: few
CDR3 DNA: TGTGCCAGCAGTCCCCCGCCGGGACTAGCGCCCACAGATTCGCAGTATTTT
CDR3 protein: CASSPPPGLAPTDSQYF

J gene: TRBJ2-7
V gene: TRBV27
D gene: TRBD1
clone size: many
CDR3 DNA: TGTGCCAGCAGTATAACGGGACAGGGGACCTACGAGCAGTACTTC
CDR3 protein: CASSITGQGTYEQYF

J gene: TRBJ1-2
V gene: TRBV6-2/TRBV6-3
D gene: -
clone size: few
CDR3 DNA: TGTGCCAGCAGTTACCGAGGCCTATTACAAGGCTACACCTTC
CDR3 protein: CASSYRGLLQGYTF

J gene: TRBJ1-1
V gene: TRBV19
D gene: -
clone size: -
CDR3 DNA: TGTGCCAGTAGCCCTTCGACGGGGAACACTGAAGCTTTCTTT
CDR3 protein: CASSPSTGNTEAFF

J gene: TRBJ1-1
V gene: TRBV29-1
D gene: -
clone size: many
CDR3 DNA: TGCAGCGTTGTCGTATTTAACAGGGACACTGAAGCTTTCTTT
CDR3 protein: CSVVVFNRDTEAFF

J gene: TRBJ2-4
V gene: TRBV28
D gene: -
clone size: many
CDR3 DNA: TGTGCCAGCAGTTTGTATAGGGAGGAGGGGATGGGGGAGAACATTCAGTACTTC
CDR3 protein: CASSLYREEGMGENIQYF

J gene: TRBJ1-2
V gene: TRBV9
D gene: -
clone size: few
CDR3 DNA: TGTGCCAGCAGCGTAGGGCCAGGGACTAAGGGCTACACCTTC
CDR3 protein: CASSVGPGTKGYTF

J gene: TRBJ2-3
V gene: TRBV10-3
D gene: TRBD2
clone size: -
CDR3 DNA: TGTGCCATCAGCTTTGAGCGGGAGAGCACAGATACGCAGTATTTT
CDR3 protein: CAISFERESTDTQYF

J gene: TRBJ2-3
V gene: TRBV9
D gene: -
clone size: -
CDR3 DNA: TGTGCCAGCAGCCCAGCTAGGGGGTTCGGCACAGATACGCAGTATTTT
CDR3 protein: CASSPARGFGTDTQYF

J gene: TRBJ2-1
V gene: TRBV27
D gene: -
clone size: -
CDR3 DNA: TGTGCCAGCAGTTTCGGGGCGGGGTACAATGAGCAGTTCTTC
CDR3 protein: CASSFGAGYNEQFF

J gene: TRBJ2-3
V gene: TRBV28
D gene: -
clone size: many
CDR3 DNA: TGTGCCAGCAGTCTCGTCGCCCGGGGCACAGATACGCAGTATTTT
CDR3 protein: CASSLVARGTDTQYF

J gene: TRBJ2-3
V gene: TRBV4-1
D gene: -
clone size: many
CDR3 DNA: TGCGCCAGCAGCCAATCAAGAAGGGAGGCAGATACGCAGTATTTT
CDR3 protein: CASSQSRREADTQYF

J gene: TRBJ1-5
V gene: TRBV24-1
D gene: -
clone size: few
CDR3 DNA: TGTGCCACCAGTGTTGGGAATCAGCCCCAGCATTTT
CDR3 protein: CATSVGNQPQHF

J gene: TRBJ2-1
V gene: TRBV15
D gene: TRBD2
clone size: many
CDR3 DNA: TGTGCCACCAGTTCCCCGTCCTACCCACTAGCGGGAGGGCCACGGGAGCAGTTCTTC
CDR3 protein: CATSSPSYPLAGGPREQFF

J gene: TRBJ2-5
V gene: TRBV27
D gene: TRBD2
clone size: -
CDR3 DNA: TGTGCCAGCTCAACTCCGGCTAGCGGGATGTACCAAGAGGCCCAGTACTTC
CDR3 protein: CASSTPASGMYQEAQYF

J gene: TRBJ2-7
V gene: TRBV6-1
D gene: TRBD2
clone size: many
CDR3 DNA: TGTGCCAGCAGTATGGGGGGGGGACTAGCGGCCTACGAGCAGTACTTC
CDR3 protein: CASSMGGGLAAYEQYF

J gene: TRBJ2-5
V gene: TRBV7-9
D gene: -
clone size: many
CDR3 DNA: TGTGCCAGCAGCTTGAGTGTTGGTAGCGAGACCCAGTACTTC
CDR3 protein: CASSLSVGSETQYF

J gene: TRBJ1-1
V gene: TRBV6-1
D gene: TRBD1
clone size: many
CDR3 DNA: TGTGCCAGCAGTCTGGAGGGGGCACACACTGAAGCTTTCTTT
CDR3 protein: CASSLEGAHTEAFF

J gene: TRBJ2-6
V gene: TRBV28
D gene: -
clone size: many
CDR3 DNA: TGTGCCAGCAGTCAGATAACGGACTCTGGGGCCAACGTCCTGACTTTC
CDR3 protein: CASSQITDSGANVLTF

J gene: TRBJ2-1
V gene: TRBV3-1
D gene: TRBD2
clone size: many
CDR3 DNA: TGTGCCAGCAGCCAGTGGACTAGCGGGGGAGAGCAGTTCTTC
CDR3 protein: CASSQWTSGGEQFF

J gene: TRBJ2-3
V gene: TRBV6-1
D gene: TRBD2
clone size: many
CDR3 DNA: TGTGCCAGCGGGGGGGGAGACCAAGGGGCAGATACGCAGTATTTT
CDR3 protein: CASGGGDQGADTQYF

J gene: TRBJ2-1
V gene: TRBV19
D gene: -
clone size: -
CDR3 DNA: TGTGCCAGTAGTATTTCGAGGACCAACGTGGAGCAGTTCTTC
CDR3 protein: CASSISRTNVEQFF

J gene: TRBJ1-2
V gene: TRBV30
D gene: TRBD1
clone size: few
CDR3 DNA: TGTGCCTGGAGTCCAATCGACAGGGGGAACTATGGCTACACCTTC
CDR3 protein: CAWSPIDRGNYGYTF

J gene: TRBJ2-5
V gene: TRBV2
D gene: TRBD2
clone size: many
CDR3 DNA: TGTGCCAGTATGGGACTAGCGGGAGGAGAGACCCAGTACTTC
CDR3 protein: CASMGLAGGETQYF

J gene: TRBJ2-5
V gene: TRBV30
D gene: -
clone size: -
CDR3 DNA: TGTGCCTGGAGCCGAGCGTCTTGGGGCGGGACCTTTGAGACCCAGTACTTC
CDR3 protein: CAWSRASWGGTFETQYF

J gene: TRBJ2-6
V gene: TRBV27
D gene: -
clone size: many
CDR3 DNA: TGTGCCAGCAGTTTATGGGCTAGGAGATTCTCTGGGGCCAACGTCCTGACTTTC
CDR3 protein: CASSLWARRFSGANVLTF

J gene: TRBJ2-7
V gene: TRBV29-1
D gene: TRBD1
clone size: many
CDR3 DNA: TGCAGCGTAGCGACAGGGGGCTACGAGCAGTACTTC
CDR3 protein: CSVATGGYEQYF

J gene: TRBJ2-3
V gene: TRBV5-1
D gene: -
clone size: few
CDR3 DNA: TGCGCCAGCAGGTCTCGGGCGGAGCCCACAGATACGCAGTATTTT
CDR3 protein: CASRSRAEPTDTQYF

J gene: TRBJ2-5
V gene: TRBV20-1
D gene: -
clone size: many
CDR3 DNA: TGCAGTGCTAGAGATCTTAGCCCAGCGGGGACCCAGTACTTC
CDR3 protein: CSARDLSPAGTQYF

J gene: TRBJ1-6
V gene: TRBV25-1
D gene: -
clone size: -
CDR3 DNA: TGTGCCAGGGCCCAAGTGGAGGGGGAAAATTCACCCCTCCACTTT
CDR3 protein: CARAQVEGENSPLHF

J gene: TRBJ2-1
V gene: TRBV2
D gene: TRBD2
clone size: many
CDR3 DNA: TGTGCCAGCAGCCCTGGCCGTAGGACTAGTGATGAGCAGTTCTTC
CDR3 protein: CASSPGRRTSDEQFF

J gene: TRBJ2-6
V gene: TRBV19
D gene: TRBD1
clone size: few
CDR3 DNA: TGTGCCAGTAGTATGACAGGGTCTGGGGCCAACGTCCTGACTTTC
CDR3 protein: CASSMTGSGANVLTF

J gene: TRBJ1-6
V gene: TRBV15
D gene: TRBD1
clone size: -
CDR3 DNA: TGTGCCACCAGCTTCGGACAGGGAAATTCACCCCTCCACTTT
CDR3 protein: CATSFGQGNSPLHF

J gene: TRBJ1-2
V gene: TRBV6-1
D gene: -
clone size: many
CDR3 DNA: TGTGCCAGCAGTGAGGGTCCGGGGGTTGGAGGCTACACCTTC
CDR3 protein: CASSEGPGVGGYTF

J gene: TRBJ2-1
V gene: TRBV4-3
D gene: -
clone size: few
CDR3 DNA: TGCGCCAGCAGCCGAGCCGTCGGCCCCTACAATGAGCAGTTCTTC
CDR3 protein: CASSRAVGPYNEQFF

J gene: TRBJ2-3
V gene: TRBV14
D gene: -
clone size: -
CDR3 DNA: TGTGCCAGCAGCCAAGACTGGGGGGATACGCAGTATTTT
CDR3 protein: CASSQDWGDTQYF

J gene: TRBJ2-4
V gene: TRBV6-1
D gene: -
clone size: once
CDR3 DNA: TGTGCCAGCAGTGAACCCCGAGCCAAAAACATTCAGTACTTC
CDR3 protein: CASSEPRAKNIQYF